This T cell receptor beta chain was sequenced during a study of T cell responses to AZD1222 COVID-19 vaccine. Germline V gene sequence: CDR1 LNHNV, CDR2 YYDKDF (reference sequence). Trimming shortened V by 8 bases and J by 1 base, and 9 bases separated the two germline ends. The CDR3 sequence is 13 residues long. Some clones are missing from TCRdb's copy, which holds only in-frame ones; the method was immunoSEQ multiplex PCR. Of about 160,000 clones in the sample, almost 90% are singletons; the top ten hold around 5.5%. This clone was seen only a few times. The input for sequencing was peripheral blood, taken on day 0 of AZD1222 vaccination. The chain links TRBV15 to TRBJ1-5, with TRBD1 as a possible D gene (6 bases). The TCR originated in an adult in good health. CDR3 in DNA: TGTGCCACCCAGGGGTTCAGCAATCAGCCCCAGCATTTT. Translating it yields CATQGFSNQPQHF.